The 23 T cell receptor beta chains given below trace back to one sample, sequenced in a study of shared clonotypes between healthy human individuals. The protocol was immunoSEQ multiplex PCR, while the TCRdb copy is restricted to in-frame clones and leaves out a portion. The sample contains 2 million to 2.5 million clones, almost 96% of which appear only once. Sequenced input: naive CD4+ T cells sorted from blood. The subset denotes: CD45RA+ positively selected. Receptor source: a young man in good health.

V usage is TRBV6-1 and J usage is TRBJ1-1; 9 bases are a match to TRBD1. The CDR3 consists of 15 residues. Germline CDR1 reads MNHNS; CDR2 reads SASEGT. The J segment lost 1 base and the V segment lost 4 bases, leaving 4 bases of the junction unmatched. As DNA, the CDR3 is TGTGCCAGCAGTGGCTCGGGACAGGGGAACACTGAAGCTTTCTTT. It yields the protein CASSGSGQGNTEAFF.

V usage is TRBV9 and J usage is TRBJ2-2; 8 bases fit TRBD2. Germline CDR1 reads SGDLS; CDR2 reads YYNGEE. The ends lost 3 bases at V and 5 bases at J; junction bases unmatched: 12. This CDR3 has 17 amino acids. The CDR3 here is CASSASLLSGGTGELFF. The CDR3 coding sequence is TGTGCCAGCAGCGCTAGCCTTCTGAGCGGGGGAACCGGGGAGCTGTTTTTT.

CDR3: CASSLAAPGGSSYEQYF. The CDR3 DNA follows: TGTGCCAGCAGCTTAGCGGCACCAGGGGGCAGCTCCTACGAGCAGTACTTC. This sequence joins TRBV7-9 and TRBJ2-7; 8 bases are a match to TRBD1. CDR1 and CDR2 from the germline V gene are SEHNR and FQNEAQ (reference sequence). V was pared by 0 bases and J by 0 bases, with 7 bases of the junction left unmatched. The CDR3 runs to 17 residues.

The chain couples TRBV9 to TRBJ2-3; D not certain. CDR1 is SGDLS and CDR2 is YYNGEE in the germline V gene. The length of the CDR3 is 13 residues. V was cut by 2 bases and J by 2 bases, with 6 bases left in between. CDR3 DNA sequence: TGTGCCAGCAGCGTGCACCCCACAGATACGCAGTATTTT. It translates to CASSVHPTDTQYF.

DNA of the CDR3: TGTGCCAGTAGCCGGGGGACAGGGGCCTCGAGGTATGGCTACACCTTC. Protein product: CASSRGTGASRYGYTF. V gene TRBV19 combines with J gene TRBJ1-2; 10 positions match TRBD1. V shed 6 bases, J shed 5 bases, and the junction held 12 bases outside the gene matches. Germline assignment: CDR1 LNHDA and CDR2 SQIVND (reference sequence). This CDR3 spans 16 amino acids.

The rearrangement links TRBV25-1 to TRBJ1-6; 10 nucleotides agree with TRBD1. Trimming took 3 bases from V and 6 from J; bases not matched to a gene: 2. Germline CDR1 and CDR2: MGHDK and SYGVNS. This CDR3 has 15 residues. In DNA, the CDR3 is TGTGCCAGCAGTGACCGGGACAGGGGTAATTCACCCCTCCACTTT. This sequence encodes CASSDRDRGNSPLHF.

The V gene is TRBV10-3, the J gene TRBJ2-7; TRBD1 or TRBD2 may be the D gene (5 bases each). Germline V gives CDR1 ENHRY, CDR2 SYGVKD. V was cut by 0 bases and J by 2 bases, with 14 bases left in between. The CDR3 is 16 amino acids. The CDR3 is CAISESGRELTYEQYF. The CDR3 DNA reads TGTGCCATCAGTGAGTCGGGCAGGGAGTTGACCTACGAGCAGTACTTC.

As regards this clone: Other DNA sequences within the sample encode an identical CDR3. The chain couples TRBV5-1 to TRBJ1-1, with 7 bases matching TRBD1. The CDR3 covers 15 residues. The V segment lost 0 bases and the J segment 1 base; nucleotides outside the gene matches: 3. Germline V gene sequence: CDR1 SGHRS, CDR2 YFSETQ. The CDR3: CASSLEGAANTEAFF. The CDR3 bases are TGCGCCAGCAGCTTGGAGGGGGCCGCGAACACTGAAGCTTTCTTT. Supplemented by reference TRBV5-1 and TRBJ1-1, the full variable domain reads KAGVTQTPRYLIKTRGQQVTLSCSPISGHRSVSWYQQTPGQGLQFLFEYFSETQRNKGNFPGRFSGRQFSNSRSEMNVSTLELGDSALYLCASSLEGAANTEAFFGQGTRLTVV.

The chain recombines TRBV27 with TRBJ2-7; D unresolved. V was cut by 6 bases and J by 3 bases, with 12 bases left in between. Germline CDR1 is MNHEY and CDR2 is SMNVEV (reference sequence). The CDR3 covers 13 residues. This CDR3 reads CASSRTRLYEQYF. CDR3 nucleotides: TGTGCCAGCAGCCGCACCCGACTCTACGAGCAGTACTTC.

With respect to this clone: Additional DNA sequences in this sample encode the identical CDR3. The chain is built from TRBV20-1 and TRBJ1-1, with a tentative D call TRBD1 (5 bases). The CDR3 is 11 amino acids. The germline V gene encodes CDR1 DFQATT and CDR2 SNEGSKA (reference sequence). Trimming cost V 6 bases and J 2 bases, with 7 bases left between them. This CDR3 reads CSAGGNTEAFF. The CDR3 DNA sequence: TGCAGTGCCGGGGGAAACACTGAAGCTTTCTTT.

The chain employs TRBV10-3 and TRBJ1-2, with D maybe TRBD1 (6 bases). The V gene lost 7 bases and the J gene lost 4 bases, with 19 bases spanning the gap. Germline V gene lookup returns CDR1 ENHRY and CDR2 SYGVKD. The CDR3 consists of 15 residues. CDR3 bases: TGTGCCATCACCGAGGGGGGAACCAACCTCTATGGCTACACCTTC. Encoded protein: CAITEGGTNLYGYTF.

This clone came up a few times. The identical CDR3 is also encoded by other nucleotide sequences in the sample. V is TRBV19 and J is TRBJ1-2; no definite D call. Germline V gives CDR1 LNHDA, CDR2 SQIVND (reference sequence). Trimming shortened V by 3 bases and J by 5 bases, and 7 bases separated the two germline ends. CDR3 length: 12 amino acids. The CDR3 sequence: CASSIPGYGYTF. The CDR3 DNA sequence: TGTGCCAGTAGTATCCCGGGGTATGGCTACACCTTC.

The chain joins TRBV5-5 to TRBJ2-7; D possibly matches TRBD1 or TRBD2 (5 bases each). Trimming removed 7 bases at V and 3 bases at J, with 20 bases between. CDR1 is SGHKS, CDR2 YYEKEE, per germline (reference sequence). CDR3 length equals 15 residues. CDR3 region: CASSFLGTDNYEQYF. DNA of the CDR3: TGTGCCAGCTCCTTCCTAGGGACGGACAACTACGAGCAGTACTTC.

The V gene is TRBV27, the J gene TRBJ1-2; D remains unclear. V lost 3 bases to trimming and J lost 2 bases, with 13 bases between them. CDR3 length: 15 amino acids. Germline-derived CDR1 and CDR2 are MNHEY and SMNVEV (reference sequence). The CDR3 sequence is CASSFQDGPNYGYTF. The CDR3 DNA reads as TGTGCCAGCAGTTTTCAAGACGGGCCCAACTATGGCTACACCTTC.

This chain connects TRBV5-1 to TRBJ1-3; the D gene is possibly TRBD1 (5 bases). The CDR3 is made up of 15 amino acids. V was pared by 4 bases and J by 4 bases, with 15 bases between. Germline-derived CDR1 and CDR2 are SGHRS and YFSETQ. The CDR3 DNA reads TGCGCCAGCAGCACCGGGGCCCTGGGAGGAAACACCATATATTTT. Its translation is CASSTGALGGNTIYF.

The V call is TRBV9, the J call TRBJ2-6; D ambiguous. Trimming removed 4 bases at V and 2 bases at J, with 13 bases between. The CDR3 is 16 amino acids. Germline CDR1 and CDR2: SGDLS and YYNGEE. For the CDR3, the DNA is TGTGCCAGCAGCCCCCTCCTGAGAGCTGGGGCCAACGTCCTGACTTTC. It encodes CASSPLLRAGANVLTF.

This chain connects TRBV6-1 to TRBJ2-7; no clear D. V was pared by 4 bases and J by 0 bases, with 13 bases between. Germline V gene data show CDR1 as MNHNS and CDR2 as SASEGT. CDR3 size: 15 residues. DNA of the CDR3: TGTGCCAGCAGTGTCGGGTCAGGTAGCTCCTACGAGCAGTACTTC. Its translation: CASSVGSGSSYEQYF.

The V gene is TRBV6-6, the J gene TRBJ1-1, with D unclear. The CDR3 length is 12 residues. Germline loops: CDR1 MNHNY, CDR2 SVGAGI (reference sequence). Trimming pared 6 bases from V and 3 bases from J, leaving 8 bases between. The CDR3 here is CASRTFDTEAFF. CDR3 DNA: TGTGCCAGCAGGACATTTGACACTGAAGCTTTCTTT.

The rearrangement links TRBV30 to TRBJ2-2; 7 bases are shared with TRBD2. The CDR3 loop spans 14 amino acids. Per the germline V gene, CDR1 is GTSNPN and CDR2 is SVGIG (reference sequence). J lost 4 bases, V lost 0 bases, and 2 bases had no gene match. CDR3 in amino acids: CAWSVSGGTGELFF. CDR3 DNA sequence: TGTGCCTGGAGTGTATCGGGGGGCACCGGGGAGCTGTTTTTT.

The chain joins TRBV2 to TRBJ1-2; TRBD1 might be the D (6 bases). Germline V gene data show CDR1 as SNHLY and CDR2 as FYNNEI. V lost 8 bases and J 5 bases, leaving 9 bases between the germline ends. The CDR3 consists of 11 residues. The CDR3 nucleotides are TGTGCCAGCCGACAGGTTTATGGCTACACCTTC. As protein: CASRQVYGYTF.

The gene calls are TRBV6-1 and TRBJ2-1, with 7 bases that match TRBD2. The length of the CDR3 is 15 residues. The trim removed 6 bases at V and 5 bases at J, leaving 10 bases unmatched. Germline V gives CDR1 MNHNS, CDR2 SASEGT. CDR3 region: CASREQVLADNEQFF. The CDR3 DNA follows: TGTGCCAGCAGGGAACAGGTTCTAGCGGACAATGAGCAGTTCTTC.

J is TRBJ1-6 and V is TRBV5-1, with 9 bases identical to TRBD1. The germline V gene encodes CDR1 SGHRS and CDR2 YFSETQ. The CDR3 consists of 16 residues. V was pared by 4 bases and J by 7 bases, with 9 bases of the junction left unmatched. The CDR3 loop reads CASSREGQGYNSPLHF. The CDR3 region has the DNA TGCGCCAGCAGCAGAGAGGGACAGGGCTACAATTCACCCCTCCACTTT.

The V and J genes are TRBV10-3 and TRBJ2-3; D gene ambiguous. The CDR3 length is 11 residues. The germline V and J ends were trimmed by 9 bases and 5 bases, with 9 bases remaining between them. Per the germline V gene, CDR1 is ENHRY and CDR2 is SYGVKD. CDR3 in DNA: TGTGCCATGCGTAAAGGAGATACGCAGTATTTT. Amino acids: CAMRKGDTQYF.